This entry is about one T cell receptor beta chain. These data are taken from a study of shared clonotypes between healthy human individuals. Assay: immunoSEQ multiplex PCR; the TCRdb copy retains only in-frame clones and omits some. The sample lists about 490,000 clones, 60% to 80% occurring once. Sequences were obtained from PBMCs. The receptor was derived from a woman between 35 and 50 years old in good health. Some clones in this sample may be carry-over from other donors' samples.

Here the CDR3 DNA reads TGTGCCAGCAGTGAACACCTTGGAGAGCAGTACTTC. Protein: CASSEHLGEQYF. The chain links TRBV27 to TRBJ2-7; D is uncertain. Trimming left V 5 bases short and J 7 bases short, with 12 bases between. CDR3 length: 12 residues. Germline-derived CDR1 and CDR2 are MNHEY and SMNVEV (reference sequence).